This record covers a single T cell receptor beta chain. There are 15 residues in the CDR3. Germline CDR1 is GTSNPN and CDR2 is SVGIG (reference sequence). The trim removed 1 base at V and 5 bases at J, leaving 8 bases unmatched. Method: immunoSEQ multiplex PCR; TCRdb's copy keeps in-frame clones and lacks some. The table records about 200,000 clones, less than 85% of them present only once. This entry is derived from a study of blood T cell repertoires in COVID-19. Study-level background: There were acute and convalescent COVID-19 samples, and they came from the United States, Italy and Spain.

Recruitment covered about 25 US areas and drew participants whose ages spanned roughly 18 to 95 years. Participants' reported clinical history set cohort assignment. Recovered status in Cohort 3 required two negative PCRs, clearance, or symptom resolution. V gene TRBV30 combines with J gene TRBJ1-1; 9 bases are a match to TRBD1. The receptor was isolated from a man aged 40-49 years who had recovered from COVID-19. Input material: PBMCs or T cells enriched from blood (not recorded which). The CDR3 DNA follows: TGTGCCTGGAGTGACTACAGGGGGCGTGGGACTGAAGCTTTCTTT. Protein sequence: CAWSDYRGRGTEAFF.